Listed here are 25 T cell receptor beta chains from one sample, sequenced in a study of T cell clones after liver transplantation. Using immunoSEQ multiplex PCR, the repertoire was profiled, and TCRdb retains in-frame clones only, with some absent. The table shows 55,000 to 70,000 clones, with over 90% occurring only once. This sample comprised CD4+ T cells from blood, obtained less than 27 months after liver transplant. Every receptor here comes from a human patient who received a liver transplant. T cells may partly derive from the graft donor.

The genes are TRBV27 and TRBJ2-5; 12 bases match TRBD2. The CDR3 has 16 amino acids. V shed 1 base and J 4 bases; nucleotides not matched to a gene: 4. The V gene's germline CDR1 is MNHEY and CDR2 SMNVEV (reference sequence). DNA of the CDR3: TGTGCCAGCAGTTTATTCGCTAGCGGGAGGGGAGAGACCCAGTACTTC. It is translated as CASSLFASGRGETQYF.

This clone was recorded a few times. This chain links TRBV30 with TRBJ1-2; maybe TRBD1 (6 bases). Germline CDR1 and CDR2: GTSNPN and SVGIG (reference sequence). Between the trimmed V and J ends, which lost 7 bases and 7 bases, there was a span of 13 bases. This CDR3 region has 11 residues. DNA for the CDR3: TGTGCCTCGAACAGGGTGGGTGGCTACACCTTC. Translation: CASNRVGGYTF.

This clone appeared a few times. V gene TRBV10-2 combines with J gene TRBJ2-2; D unresolved. The CDR3 extends over 15 amino acids. The ends were cut back, 3 bases at V and 5 bases at J, with 13 bases in the middle. Germline CDR1 WSHSY, CDR2 SAAADI. CDR3 protein: CASSDPHGGTGELFF. CDR3 in DNA: TGCGCCAGCAGTGACCCCCACGGTGGGACCGGGGAGCTGTTTTTT.

In this sample, this clone turned up once. CDR3 nucleotide sequence: TGTGCCAGCAGTCCGCCCTTACAGTCTAACTATGGCTACACCTTC. It yields the protein CASSPPLQSNYGYTF. The chain uses TRBV28 and TRBJ1-2; no reliable D call. Trimming stripped 5 bases from V and 0 bases from J, with 13 bases between. Germline V lookup: CDR1 MDHEN, CDR2 SYDVKM. The CDR3 sequence is 15 residues long.

The genes are TRBV23-1 and TRBJ2-7; 9 positions match TRBD2. TRBV23-1 is placed among ORFs of uncertain function. The CDR3 runs 22 residues. Losses at the gene ends were 4 bases for V and 2 bases for J; bases not matched to a gene: 27. CDR3 coding DNA: TGCGCCAGCAGTCCCCGCCGTCAAATTAGCGGGAGAGGGGGCTGGGGCCCCTACGAGCAGTACTTC. The encoded protein is CASSPRRQISGRGGWGPYEQYF.

This chain links TRBV2 with TRBJ2-5; the D gene is possibly TRBD2 (5 bases). This CDR3 is 13 amino acids long. Trimming removed 6 bases from V and 2 bases from J, with 10 bases in between. Germline V gives CDR1 SNHLY, CDR2 FYNNEI. The CDR3 reads CASSGRDQETQYF. CDR3 sequence (DNA): TGTGCCAGCAGCGGTCGGGATCAAGAGACCCAGTACTTC.

The genes are TRBV7-2 and TRBJ2-1, with D possibly TRBD1 on 6 matching bases. V lost 5 bases and J lost 10, with 12 bases in between. The CDR3 runs 12 residues. CDR1 SGHTA and CDR2 FQGNSA come from the germline V gene. CDR3 nucleotides: TGTGCCAGCAGCAGACCAAGGGGGGAGCAGTTCTTC. This encodes CASSRPRGEQFF.

The chain couples TRBV5-4 to TRBJ1-2; the D is unclear. V shed 0 bases and J shed 0 bases, with 9 bases lying between them. Germline values: CDR1 SGHNT, CDR2 YYREEE (reference sequence). This CDR3 has 15 residues. This CDR3 reads CASSLETAPNYGYTF. CDR3 bases: TGTGCCAGCAGCTTGGAAACAGCTCCTAACTATGGCTACACCTTC.

This chain links TRBV5-4 with TRBJ1-2, with D unclear. Trimming left V 5 bases short and J 1 base short, with 12 bases between. In germline, CDR1 is SGHNT, CDR2 YYREEE (reference sequence). This CDR3 is 14 amino acids long. CDR3 DNA: TGTGCCAGCAGGGGCCCCGGGGATAACTATGGCTACACCTTC. It is translated as CASRGPGDNYGYTF.

The rearrangement links TRBV18 to TRBJ1-2; D call uncertain. V was pared by 3 bases and J by 6 bases, with 8 bases between. In germline, CDR1 is KGHSH, CDR2 LQKENI. CDR3 length: 12 amino acids. CDR3 residues: CASSPGRDGYTF. In nucleotides, the CDR3 is TGTGCCAGCTCACCGGGAAGGGATGGCTACACCTTC.

The chain is built from TRBV7-2 and TRBJ1-1, with D hard to call. The germline CDR1 and CDR2 sequences are SGHTA and FQGNSA. The CDR3 loop spans 15 amino acids. Trimming cost V 1 base and J 1 base, with 10 bases left between them. The CDR3 DNA reads as TGTGCCAGCAGCTTAGGACGGCTGCGGAACACTGAAGCTTTCTTT. This translates into CASSLGRLRNTEAFF.

This clone was counted a single time. The chain couples TRBV9 to TRBJ2-1; the D gene is possibly TRBD2 (6 bases). This CDR3 comprises 15 residues. The V and J ends lost 8 bases and 4 bases respectively, with 19 bases between them. Looked up from germline, CDR1 is SGDLS and CDR2 is YYNGEE. This CDR3 is CARRCRDLAYNEQFF. The CDR3 DNA is TGTGCCAGGAGATGCCGGGACTTGGCATACAATGAGCAGTTCTTC.

This chain uses TRBV11-2 with TRBJ2-7; 9 nucleotides line up with TRBD1. Trimming at V came to 6 bases and at J to 1 base, leaving 7 bases not matched to a gene. The CDR3 has 15 residues. Germline CDR1 and CDR2: SGHAT and FQNNGV. The CDR3 region is CASRRAGQGSYEQYF. The CDR3 bases are TGTGCCAGCAGACGGGCGGGACAGGGTTCCTACGAGCAGTACTTC.

This chain connects TRBV7-2 to TRBJ1-6; D is uncertain. Germline V gene lookup returns CDR1 SGHTA and CDR2 FQGNSA. CDR3 length: 13 amino acids. The germline V and J ends were trimmed by 1 base and 10 bases, with 8 bases remaining between them. The CDR3 protein is CASSLGVESPLHF. In DNA form, the CDR3 reads TGTGCCAGCAGCTTAGGGGTGGAGTCACCCCTCCACTTT.

The J gene is TRBJ1-2, the V gene TRBV5-1; D is undetermined. The CDR3 loop spans 16 amino acids. In germline, CDR1 is SGHRS, CDR2 YFSETQ. The V end lost 0 bases, the J end lost 0 bases, and 12 bases lay between the germline ends. CDR3: CASSLVPGLTNYGYTF. In nucleotides, the CDR3 is TGCGCCAGCAGCTTGGTACCCGGACTGACTAACTATGGCTACACCTTC. The entire variable domain, with the rest obtained from reference TRBV5-1 and TRBJ1-2, is as follows: KAGVTQTPRYLIKTRGQQVTLSCSPISGHRSVSWYQQTPGQGLQFLFEYFSETQRNKGNFPGRFSGRQFSNSRSEMNVSTLELGDSALYLCASSLVPGLTNYGYTFGSGTRLTVV.

V and J are TRBV5-1 and TRBJ2-3; D remains ambiguous. This CDR3 is 15 amino acids long. Trimming removed 1 base from V and 6 bases from J, with 15 bases in between. The germline V gene has CDR1 SGHRS and CDR2 YFSETQ. CDR3 loop: CASSLLAPDADTQYF. CDR3 DNA: TGCGCCAGCAGCTTGTTGGCCCCGGATGCGGATACGCAGTATTTT.

V is TRBV4-2 and J is TRBJ2-3; 13 bases align to TRBD2. CDR3 length: 16 amino acids. Losses at the gene ends were 0 bases for V and 10 bases for J; bases not matched to a gene: 7. CDR1 and CDR2 (germline): LGHNA, YNFKEQ. Here the CDR3 reads CASSQDGGTSGTAQYF. The DNA of the CDR3 is TGTGCCAGCAGCCAAGATGGGGGGACTAGCGGGACCGCGCAGTATTTT.

This clone was seen a single time. The rearrangement joins TRBV5-1 to TRBJ2-1; TRBD2 matches 9 bases. The V gene's germline CDR1 is SGHRS and CDR2 YFSETQ. V trimming: 3 bases; J trimming: 5 bases; junction bases outside the gene matches: 12. There are 17 residues in the CDR3. The DNA for the CDR3 is TGCGCCAGCAGCTCGGCGACTAGCGGCAAGTTAAACAATGAGCAGTTCTTC. Translating it yields CASSSATSGKLNNEQFF.

The chain carries TRBV19 and TRBJ2-3; 7 nucleotides line up with TRBD2. Germline V gene lookup returns CDR1 LNHDA and CDR2 SQIVND (reference sequence). J lost 2 bases, V lost 2 bases, and 4 bases had no gene match. The CDR3 extends over 15 amino acids. This chain's CDR3 is CASSIRGGATDTQYF. The CDR3 DNA follows: TGTGCCAGTAGTATACGGGGAGGGGCCACAGATACGCAGTATTTT.

This clone came up once. Written as DNA, the CDR3 is TGCAGCGTGGATACAGGGAGAGGAGACGAGCAGTACTTC. Residues: CSVDTGRGDEQYF. The chain joins TRBV29-1 to TRBJ2-7; weak D call: TRBD1 (6 bases). Germline V gene lookup returns CDR1 SQVTM and CDR2 ANQGSEA. Deletions cut 6 bases from V and 5 bases from J, with 17 bases between. CDR3 length equals 13 residues.

This chain connects TRBV28 to TRBJ2-7, with D unclear. CDR1 is MDHEN and CDR2 is SYDVKM in the germline V gene. The length of the CDR3 is 15 residues. Trimming removed 2 bases from V and 0 bases from J, with 11 bases in between. CDR3 sequence (DNA): TGTGCCAGCAGTTTACCAGGAGCATCCTCCTACGAGCAGTACTTC. As protein: CASSLPGASSYEQYF.

This chain uses TRBV5-4 with TRBJ2-7; 7 nucleotides align to TRBD2. The J segment lost 4 bases and the V segment lost 6 bases, leaving 16 bases of the junction unmatched. The V gene's germline CDR1 is SGHNT and CDR2 YYREEE (reference sequence). The CDR3 consists of 16 residues. The CDR3 protein is CASTRSLAEGVYEQYF. For the CDR3, the DNA is TGTGCCAGCACCCGGAGTCTAGCGGAGGGAGTATACGAGCAGTACTTC.

This clone was seen once. The chain recombines TRBV6-4 with TRBJ1-5; D gene ambiguous. Between the trimmed V and J ends, which lost 3 bases and 9 bases, there was a span of 12 bases. The CDR3 has 13 residues. Germline V CDR1 and CDR2: MRHNA, SNTAGT. In DNA form, the CDR3 reads TGTGCCAGCAGTGAAGCGGGTGGCCGGCCCCAGCATTTT. Its translation is CASSEAGGRPQHF.

The chain links TRBV2 to TRBJ2-1; 13 bases fit TRBD2. Germline V gene lookup returns CDR1 SNHLY and CDR2 FYNNEI. The CDR3 extends over 15 amino acids. The J segment lost 15 bases and the V segment lost 7 bases, leaving 15 bases of the junction unmatched. As DNA, the CDR3 is TGTGCCAGCAAGCGACCCGGACTAGCGGGAGACTCGTGGTTCTTC. Its translation is CASKRPGLAGDSWFF.

V usage is TRBV7-2 and J usage is TRBJ2-3; 12 bases align to TRBD2. V lost 1 base, J lost 4 bases, and 6 bases stayed unmatched. The CDR3 is 17 amino acids. Germline values: CDR1 SGHTA, CDR2 FQGNSA. CDR3 sequence (DNA): TGTGCCAGCAGCTTAGAACTAGCGGGAGGAGGACCAGATACGCAGTATTTT. Translated, it gives CASSLELAGGGPDTQYF.